These 31 T cell receptor beta chains were sequenced from one sample in a study of T cell responses to AZD1222 COVID-19 vaccine. Sequencing was performed with immunoSEQ multiplex PCR; in TCRdb, only in-frame clones are kept and a portion is missing. The sample lists 75,000 to 90,000 clones, approximately 88% seen once, with 2.4% in the top ten. The sample was peripheral blood, taken on day 0 of AZD1222 vaccination. The source is an adult in good health.

The rearrangement links TRBV4-3 to TRBJ2-1; D not resolved. The CDR3 is 15 amino acids. Germline values: CDR1 LGHNA, CDR2 YSLEER. Trimming cost V 4 bases and J 0 bases, with 10 bases left between them. CDR3 sequence reads: CASSRISSSYNEQFF. CDR3 bases: TGCGCCAGCAGCCGTATCAGTAGCTCCTACAATGAGCAGTTCTTC.

The CDR3 loop reads CATSREKTGDGPPQHF. CDR3 nucleotide sequence: TGTGCCACCAGCAGAGAGAAAACAGGGGATGGCCCGCCCCAGCATTTT. J is TRBJ1-5 and V is TRBV15, with 7 bases that match TRBD1. CDR3 size: 16 residues. Losses at the gene ends were 0 bases for V and 9 bases for J; bases not matched to a gene: 11. Germline V gene lookup returns CDR1 LNHNV and CDR2 YYDKDF (reference sequence).

The chain recombines TRBV2 with TRBJ2-7; D is perhaps TRBD2 (7 bases). This CDR3 is 15 amino acids long. Deletions cut 6 bases from V and 0 bases from J, with 15 bases between. The germline V gene encodes CDR1 SNHLY and CDR2 FYNNEI. The CDR3 is CASRRVGGLSYEQYF. The CDR3, as DNA: TGTGCCAGCAGGAGGGTCGGGGGGCTCTCCTACGAGCAGTACTTC.

The V and J genes are TRBV7-3 and TRBJ1-1; D gene uncertain. This CDR3 comprises 13 residues. V was clipped by 3 bases and J by 1 base, with 6 bases between them. Germline CDR1 reads SGHTA; CDR2 reads FQGTGA. The CDR3 is CASSFGENTEAFF. CDR3 DNA: TGTGCCAGCAGCTTCGGGGAGAACACTGAAGCTTTCTTT.

The chain combines TRBV27 with TRBJ2-1; D not certain. V dropped 7 bases and J dropped 0 bases, with 10 bases sitting between them. This CDR3 region has 14 residues. Looked up from germline, CDR1 is MNHEY and CDR2 is SMNVEV (reference sequence). The CDR3 sequence is CASNEASSYNEQFF. In DNA form, the CDR3 reads TGTGCCAGCAATGAGGCGAGCTCCTACAATGAGCAGTTCTTC.

The chain couples TRBV6-2 or TRBV6-3 to TRBJ2-4; D remains ambiguous. Germline values: CDR1 MNHEY, CDR2 SVGEGT. The germline V and J ends were trimmed by 5 bases and 1 base, with 18 bases remaining between them. CDR3 length equals 17 residues. The CDR3 reads CASSTETVNWAKNIQYF. CDR3 in DNA: TGTGCCAGCAGTACGGAAACAGTTAATTGGGCCAAAAACATTCAGTACTTC.

V usage is TRBV12-5 and J usage is TRBJ2-3; 13 bases agree with TRBD2. Germline CDR1 and CDR2: LGHNT and FRNRAP. The CDR3 contains 17 residues. With 6 bases clipped from V and 0 bases from J, the junction kept 6 bases outside the gene matches. This CDR3 is CASGTTSGGSSTDTQYF. In nucleotides, the CDR3 is TGTGCTAGTGGGACGACTAGCGGGGGGTCTAGCACAGATACGCAGTATTTT.

The chain links TRBV4-3 to TRBJ2-7; 7 positions match TRBD1. Germline-derived CDR1 and CDR2 are LGHNA and YSLEER. This CDR3 contains 15 residues. J gave up 5 bases and V 4 bases, and 11 bases lay outside the gene matches. The CDR3 DNA reads as TGCGCCAGCAGCCCGGACCAGGGACAGACTAACGAGCAGTACTTC. Protein sequence: CASSPDQGQTNEQYF.

V gene TRBV9 combines with J gene TRBJ2-7; unclear D gene. Germline CDR1 and CDR2: SGDLS and YYNGEE. V was clipped by 0 bases and J by 0 bases, with 7 bases between them. This CDR3 is 14 amino acids long. CDR3 loop: CASSVGPFSYEQYF. The CDR3 DNA sequence: TGTGCCAGCAGCGTAGGTCCCTTCTCCTACGAGCAGTACTTC.

V gene TRBV2 combines with J gene TRBJ2-3, with D uncertain. The CDR3 runs 13 residues. CDR1 is SNHLY and CDR2 is FYNNEI in the germline V gene. The V gene lost 6 bases and the J gene lost 5 bases, with 12 bases spanning the gap. CDR3 loop: CASRDDIGDTQYF. In DNA, the CDR3 is TGTGCCAGCAGGGACGACATAGGAGATACGCAGTATTTT.

DNA of the CDR3: TGTGCCAGCACCCAACCGCAGGGGGCCCCAACTGAAGCTTTCTTT. Amino acids: CASTQPQGAPTEAFF. V is TRBV7-9 and J is TRBJ1-1; 8 bases map to TRBD1. Germline V gives CDR1 SEHNR, CDR2 FQNEAQ (reference sequence). V lost 7 bases to trimming and J lost 5 bases; unmatched junction nucleotides: 12. This CDR3 spans 15 amino acids.

V is TRBV12-3 or TRBV12-4 and J is TRBJ2-2, with D maybe TRBD2 (5 bases). Trimming pared 8 bases from V and 9 bases from J, leaving 13 bases between. This CDR3 has 12 amino acids. The CDR3 is CASSMRAWELFF. The DNA for the CDR3 is TGTGCCAGCTCTATGAGGGCCTGGGAGCTGTTTTTT.

The CDR3 is CASSETNEKLFF. The CDR3 DNA sequence: TGTGCCAGCAGTGAAACTAATGAAAAACTGTTTTTT. J is TRBJ1-4 and V is TRBV2, with D hard to call. This CDR3 has 12 residues. The V gene lost 2 bases and the J gene lost 2 bases, with 0 bases spanning the gap. CDR1 is SNHLY, CDR2 FYNNEI, per germline.

The chain links TRBV30 to TRBJ2-2; TRBD2 matches 13 bases. The CDR3 totals 16 residues. With 6 bases clipped from V and 1 base from J, the junction kept 5 bases outside the gene matches. CDR1 GTSNPN and CDR2 SVGIG come from the germline V gene (reference sequence). CDR3: CACPGLAGMNTGELFF. The CDR3 DNA reads as TGTGCCTGCCCGGGACTAGCGGGGATGAACACCGGGGAGCTGTTTTTT.

V and J are TRBV6-1 and TRBJ2-7; 9 bases are shared with TRBD1. This CDR3 has 16 amino acids. Germline V gives CDR1 MNHNS, CDR2 SASEGT. Trimming removed 4 bases from V and 4 bases from J; junction bases left unmatched: 11. The CDR3 here is CASSVSGTGLRYEQYF. The CDR3 DNA is TGTGCCAGCAGTGTGTCCGGGACAGGGCTCCGTTACGAGCAGTACTTC.

This clone was counted between two and nine times. The V call is TRBV10-3, the J call TRBJ2-7; weak D call: TRBD1 (5 bases). V was trimmed by 5 bases and J by 2 bases, leaving 10 bases between them. The V gene's germline CDR1 is ENHRY and CDR2 SYGVKD. This CDR3 has 13 amino acids. The CDR3 nucleotides are TGTGCCATCAGTCCAGACAGTGCCTACGAGCAGTACTTC. Its translation is CAISPDSAYEQYF.

The rearrangement uses TRBV2 and TRBJ1-6, with 7 bases fitting TRBD1. Germline V gives CDR1 SNHLY, CDR2 FYNNEI. This CDR3 is built from 14 residues. With 5 bases clipped from V and 9 bases from J, the junction kept 7 bases outside the gene matches. The DNA for the CDR3 is TGTGCCAGCAGTTCCGACAGGGACCGTTCACCCCTCCACTTT. Translating it yields CASSSDRDRSPLHF. Drawing the rest from reference TRBV2 and TRBJ1-6, the complete variable domain is EPEVTQTPSHQVTQMGQEVILRCVPISNHLYFYWYRQILGQKVEFLVSFYNNEISEKSEIFDDQFSVERPDGSNFTLKIRSTKLEDSAMYFCASSSDRDRSPLHFGNGTRLTVT.

The chain joins TRBV6-1 to TRBJ2-7; D unresolved. V lost 2 bases to trimming and J lost 0 bases, with 11 bases between them. The germline gives CDR1 MNHNS, CDR2 SASEGT. The CDR3 sequence is 15 residues long. The CDR3 nucleotides are TGTGCCAGCAGTGAAATCGGTGGAGACTCCTACGAGCAGTACTTC. It is translated as CASSEIGGDSYEQYF.

This chain connects TRBV5-1 to TRBJ1-1; D uncertain. Germline lookup yields CDR1 SGHRS and CDR2 YFSETQ. The V gene lost 4 bases and the J gene lost 4 bases, with 14 bases spanning the gap. The CDR3 consists of 14 residues. The CDR3 coding sequence is TGCGCCAGCAGCCCTGGTGGAGATGTCACTGAAGCTTTCTTT. This translates into CASSPGGDVTEAFF.

Of note for this clone: Mismatch with germline at one junction end may stem from a read error. The chain joins TRBV7-7 to TRBJ2-5, with 11 bases matching TRBD1. The CDR3 sequence is 13 residues long. Germline V lookup: CDR1 SSHAT, CDR2 FNYEAQ (reference sequence). DNA for the CDR3: TGTGCTAGCAGCTTGGACAGGGGGCATACCCAGTACTTC. Amino acid sequence: CASSLDRGHTQYF.

The DNA of the CDR3 is TGTGCCAGCAGCTTGGGACAGGGGCCCGGGGAGCTGTTTTTT. Its translation is CASSLGQGPGELFF. The rearrangement links TRBV5-4 to TRBJ2-2; TRBD1 matches at 8 bases. The CDR3 has 14 amino acids. V lost 0 bases and J lost 6; bases outside the gene matches: 1. Germline V gives CDR1 SGHNT, CDR2 YYREEE (reference sequence).

The V call is TRBV9, the J call TRBJ1-2; D is unclear. V lost 0 bases and J lost 3, with 6 bases in between. Germline V CDR1 and CDR2: SGDLS, YYNGEE. CDR3 size: 13 residues. The CDR3 protein is CASSVDGDYGYTF. The DNA for the CDR3 is TGTGCCAGCAGCGTAGACGGGGACTATGGCTACACCTTC.

This chain uses TRBV3-1 (or the pseudogene TRBV3-2) with TRBJ2-1; 14 bases are a match to TRBD2. V shed 2 bases, J shed 8 bases, and the junction held 8 bases outside the gene matches. From germline, CDR1 is LGHDT and CDR2 YNNKEL (reference sequence). The length of the CDR3 is 17 residues. The CDR3 reads CASSQSWTSGRHDEQFF. The CDR3 nucleotides are TGTGCCAGCAGCCAATCGTGGACTAGCGGGAGGCATGATGAGCAGTTCTTC.

V gene TRBV2 combines with J gene TRBJ2-2; D is undetermined. CDR3 length equals 15 residues. Trimming pared 3 bases from V and 3 bases from J, leaving 11 bases between. CDR1 and CDR2 from the germline V gene are SNHLY and FYNNEI. The CDR3 reads CASSDLAVDTGELFF. The CDR3 region has the DNA TGTGCCAGCAGTGACCTGGCAGTTGACACCGGGGAGCTGTTTTTT. The whole variable domain, remainder taken from reference TRBV2 and TRBJ2-2, is EPEVTQTPSHQVTQMGQEVILRCVPISNHLYFYWYRQILGQKVEFLVSFYNNEISEKSEIFDDQFSVERPDGSNFTLKIRSTKLEDSAMYFCASSDLAVDTGELFFGEGSRLTVL.

V gene TRBV9 combines with J gene TRBJ1-1; D call uncertain. Germline V gene data show CDR1 as SGDLS and CDR2 as YYNGEE. CDR3 length equals 14 residues. Trimming took off 3 bases at V and 3 bases at J, with 12 bases between the two ends. CDR3 in amino acids: CASSALDGHTEAFF. The CDR3 DNA follows: TGTGCCAGCAGCGCCTTGGACGGTCACACTGAAGCTTTCTTT.

For this clone: One end of the junction is discordant with germline, which a read error may explain. The V and J genes are TRBV7-7 and TRBJ2-2; D perhaps matches TRBD2 (6 bases). The length of the CDR3 is 14 residues. The germline V gene has CDR1 SSHAT and CDR2 FNYEAQ (reference sequence). CDR3 sequence: CASSLVRGTGELFF. The CDR3 bases are TGTGCTAGCAGCTTAGTCCGGGGGACCGGGGAGCTGTTTTTT.

The chain joins TRBV27 to TRBJ1-6; perhaps TRBD1 as D (5 bases). CDR3 length: 16 amino acids. Per the germline V gene, CDR1 is MNHEY and CDR2 is SMNVEV (reference sequence). Trimming removed 7 bases at V and 11 bases at J, with 24 bases between. CDR3: CASKLLMGPRMTPLHF. CDR3 DNA: TGTGCCAGCAAACTGCTGATGGGGCCGCGAATGACACCCCTCCACTTT.

This chain links TRBV6-5 with TRBJ1-1, with D uncertain. Trimming left V 7 bases short and J 0 bases short, with 9 bases between. The CDR3 has 13 amino acids. CDR1 is MNHEY, CDR2 SVGAGI, per germline. The CDR3 loop is CASTPRMNTEAFF. CDR3 nucleotide sequence: TGTGCCAGCACCCCAAGAATGAACACTGAAGCTTTCTTT.

This sequence joins TRBV27 and TRBJ2-3, with 10 positions matching TRBD2. Per the germline V gene, CDR1 is MNHEY and CDR2 is SMNVEV (reference sequence). The junction had 5 bases not matched to a gene; V was cut back by 3 bases and J by 5 bases. The CDR3 sequence is 15 residues long. CDR3 region: CASSLGVAGGDTQYF. The CDR3, as DNA: TGTGCCAGCAGTTTGGGGGTAGCGGGAGGAGATACGCAGTATTTT.

This chain joins TRBV27 and TRBJ1-5; D gene uncertain. This CDR3 is 13 amino acids long. The V gene lost 0 bases and the J gene lost 4 bases, with 4 bases spanning the gap. Per germline, CDR1 MNHEY and CDR2 SMNVEV (reference sequence). CDR3: CASSLSLNQPQHF. The CDR3 DNA follows: TGTGCCAGCAGTTTATCTCTAAATCAGCCCCAGCATTTT.

J is TRBJ1-1 and V is TRBV5-8; D is ambiguous. The CDR3 consists of 12 residues. The V gene lost 3 bases and the J gene lost 7 bases, with 10 bases spanning the gap. Germline-derived CDR1 and CDR2 are SGHTS and YDEGEE. CDR3 DNA: TGTGCCAGCAGCTCGCGACCTTATGAAGCTTTCTTT. This sequence encodes CASSSRPYEAFF.